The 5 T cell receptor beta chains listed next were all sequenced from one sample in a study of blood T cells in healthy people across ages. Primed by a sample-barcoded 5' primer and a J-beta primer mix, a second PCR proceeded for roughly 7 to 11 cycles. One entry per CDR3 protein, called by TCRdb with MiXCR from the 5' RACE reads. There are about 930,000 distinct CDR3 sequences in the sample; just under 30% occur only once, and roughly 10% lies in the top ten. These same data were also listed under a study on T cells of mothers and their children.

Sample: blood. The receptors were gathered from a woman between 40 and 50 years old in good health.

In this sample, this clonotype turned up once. DNA of the CDR3: TGTGCCAGCAGCCGCCGAGGGGGTCACTACAATGAGCAGTTCTTC. This translates into CASSRRGGHYNEQFF. This chain links TRBV14 with TRBJ2-1; TRBD1 might be the D (6 bases). Germline lookup yields CDR1 SGHDN and CDR2 FVKESK. This CDR3 is 15 amino acids long. V was cut by 4 bases and J by 3 bases, with 13 bases left in between.

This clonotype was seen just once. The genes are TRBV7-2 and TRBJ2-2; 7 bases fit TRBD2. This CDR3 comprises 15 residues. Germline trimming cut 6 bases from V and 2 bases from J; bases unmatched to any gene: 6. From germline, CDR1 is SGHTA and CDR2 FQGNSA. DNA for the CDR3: TGTGCCAGCAGGCTAGGGACTACCAACACCGGGGAGCTGTTTTTT. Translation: CASRLGTTNTGELFF. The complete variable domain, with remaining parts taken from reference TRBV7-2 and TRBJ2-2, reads GAGVSQSPSNKVTEKGKDVELRCDPISGHTALYWYRQSLGQGLEFLIYFQGNSAPDKSGLPSDRFSAERTGGSVSTLTIQRTQQEDSAVYLCASRLGTTNTGELFFGEGSRLTVL.

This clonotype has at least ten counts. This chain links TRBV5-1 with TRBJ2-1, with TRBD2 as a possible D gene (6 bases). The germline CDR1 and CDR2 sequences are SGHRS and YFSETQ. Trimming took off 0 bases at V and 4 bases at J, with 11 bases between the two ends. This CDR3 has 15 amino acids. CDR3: CASSLEGREYNEQFF. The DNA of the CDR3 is TGCGCCAGCAGCTTGGAAGGGCGGGAATACAATGAGCAGTTCTTC. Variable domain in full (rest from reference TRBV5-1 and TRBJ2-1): KAGVTQTPRYLIKTRGQQVTLSCSPISGHRSVSWYQQTPGQGLQFLFEYFSETQRNKGNFPGRFSGRQFSNSRSEMNVSTLELGDSALYLCASSLEGREYNEQFFGPGTRLTVL.

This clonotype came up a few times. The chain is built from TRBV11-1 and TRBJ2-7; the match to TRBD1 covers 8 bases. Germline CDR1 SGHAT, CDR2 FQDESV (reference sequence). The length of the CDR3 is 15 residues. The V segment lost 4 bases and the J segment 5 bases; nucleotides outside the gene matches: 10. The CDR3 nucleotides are TGTGCCAGCAGCTCAACCGGGACAGGCCCTCACGAGCAGTACTTC. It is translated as CASSSTGTGPHEQYF.

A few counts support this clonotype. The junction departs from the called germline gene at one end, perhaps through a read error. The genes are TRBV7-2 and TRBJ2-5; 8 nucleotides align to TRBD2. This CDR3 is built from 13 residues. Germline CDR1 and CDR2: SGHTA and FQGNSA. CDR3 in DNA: TGTGTCAGCAGCATAGCGGGGCAAGAGACCCAGTACTTC. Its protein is CVSSIAGQETQYF.